This T cell receptor (beta chain) was identified in a study of blood T cell repertoires in COVID-19 (dated by TCRdb to 2019 to 2021). Context from the whole study: Collaborator samples came from the United States, Italy and Spain and covered acute and convalescent phases of COVID-19. The prospective study material was composed of cDNA or gDNA derived from T cells, B-cell-depleted T cells, or PBMCs. Subjects who had been exposed to COVID-19, were actively infected with it, or had recovered from it provided the deeply sampled blood TCRbeta repertoires that made up the dataset. A freely available public database, intended as a resource for researchers studying the immune response to SARS-CoV-2, is where the repertoires were released. The samples were drawn from the first 160 participants of the ongoing ImmuneRACE study and from more than 1,000 subjects provided by 6 global collaborators. The sample metadata nearly always contained a de-identified subject ID, COVID-19 status, age in years and sex. HLA class I and class II types, where available, came from metadata supplied by the sample provider rather than from assay-based typing.

Enrolling through a virtual design, the prospective study's participants ranged in age from roughly 18 to 90 years and lived across 20 to 30 United States geographic areas. In the prospective study, participants were assigned to cohorts based on the clinical history participants reported in a screening survey and a study questionnaire. For ImmuneRACE Cohort 3, a participant was defined as recovered based on two consecutive negative NP/OP PCR tests, clearance by a healthcare professional, or resolution of symptoms. Each participant in the prospective study had whole blood, serum and a nasopharyngeal or oropharyngeal swab collected by mobile phlebotomists. Prospective study participants could optionally give additional blood draws and questionnaires over an approximately two-month period. Before DNA extraction, prospective study blood samples were shipped either frozen or at room temperature. The germline V gene sets CDR1 to KGHSH and CDR2 to LQKENI. Including cysteine and phenylalanine, the CDR3 has 17 amino acids. Just the 51-base CDR3 DNA is kept, in frame starting at base 1. V is pared back by 1 base and J by 0 bases, with 10 bases lying between the germline termini.

Concerning this clone: Its antigen specificity is not known. The record has no base qualities; no much larger clone is one base away. This CDR3 is also generated by other DNA sequences in the sample.

TCRbeta CDR3 regions were amplified from genomic DNA by means of the immunoSEQ Assay, a bias-controlled multiplex PCR. As for the original processing: Within the assay, amplification of reference gene primers was used to estimate how many nucleated cells each sample contained. To quantify the absolute abundance of each unique TCRbeta CDR3 rearrangement, sequence reads were collapsed and filtered. Productive Simpson clonality was computed per sample as the square root of Simpson's diversity index over productive rearrangements. In TCRdb, the immuneACCESS table is reduced to in-frame sequences with V and J assigned. These tables do not hold every clone; where another copy was compared, an unresolved V gene accounts for under half, and the others remain unexplained. The V and J calls and clone size are taken from that table; D and trimming were inferred from the DNA. This sample lists about 140,000 clones; 86% were detected once. Of the sample, about 4.5% is held by the ten largest clones.

The paper's findings and limits, for the study overall: Clinical and demographic metadata were provided uncurated, with the amount varying by source and participant.

This clonotype was obtained from a man aged 45 to 65 who had recovered from COVID-19. In this chain, TRBV18 is recombined with TRBJ1-6; TRBD1 might be the D gene, on 5 matching bases. Source material: PBMCs or T cells enriched from blood (not recorded which). The CDR3 corresponds to CASSPLQGSSYNSPLHF. The base sequence is TGTGCCAGCTCACCACTGCAGGGAAGCTCCTATAATTCACCCCTCCACTTT.